Sequencing of this TCR beta chain was carried out in a study of blood T cells in healthy people across ages (dated by TCRdb to the mid-2010s). Study-level background: In model experiments, template switching captured about one uniquely barcoded TCR beta cDNA molecule for every two T cells. Age-related changes in TCR beta repertoire diversity were measured in the study by deep sequencing normalized with unique cDNA molecular identifiers. Four age groups were formed from the donors: young (average around 15 years), middle-aged (around 37), aged (roughly 58) and long-lived (around 82). Donors of different ages were randomly distributed across sequencing lanes to avoid experimental bias. Two additional independent replicas of 1 million unique cDNA reads from the same blood draw were analyzed for two donors (one aged 18 to 29 and one aged 80 or older). Study-wide conclusions, independent of this receptor: Because profiling used bulk unsorted PBMCs, naive and antigen-experienced compartments could not be compared conclusively. Donor CMV infection status was unknown, potentially confounding age-related changes in expanded clonotypes. As age increased, observed TCR beta diversity per million T cells dropped in a roughly linear way, and a significant reduction was already evident by age approximately 40. The percentage of naive T cells measured by flow cytometry correlated strongly with observed TCR beta diversity. The long-lived group showed more naive CD4+ T cells, fewer expanded clones and increased TCR diversity than the aged group, suggesting age selection. Estimates of total diversity from one million sequenced T cells were regarded as lower bounds and underestimates.

Receptor libraries were prepared by 5' RACE. Sequenced on an Illumina HiSeq 2500. A second roughly 6 to 12 cycle PCR used a sample-barcoded 5' primer and a J-beta primer mix. A template-switch 5' adaptor carrying 12 random nucleotides introduced a unique molecular identifier onto each TCR beta cDNA molecule. Each sample yielded at least 2.5 million CDR3-containing paired-end reads. First-strand cDNA was synthesized from all RNA with the Mint cDNA synthesis kit, primed by a TRBC-specific oligonucleotide. After uracil-DNA glycosylase treatment, a first 18-cycle PCR used universal primers M1SS and BC2_uni_R on all cDNA. Per the authors' processing: Normalization of each sample was performed by random selection of 1 million high-quality reads, each carrying a distinct molecular identifier. Reads with shared molecular identifiers were discarded instead of being binned into consensus sequences. MiTCR, with a Q25 quality threshold and the strictest error-elimination algorithm, was used for CDR3 identification, clonotype clustering and error correction. A nonparametric unseen species model using Euler transformation provided a lower-bound estimate of total TCR beta diversity. TCRdb reran the public reads through fastp at Q25 and MiXCR, keeping productive beta chains. Each CDR3 protein gets just one entry, which takes the most common genes and DNA from the rows behind it. Clone size and V and J calls follow TCRdb, not the original study. This sample is represented by roughly 1.7 million distinct CDR3 sequences; roughly 30% of them were singletons. Jointly, the top ten make up 11% of the sample.

As regards this clonotype: The clone's antigen remains unknown. The record has no base qualities; no much larger clone is one base away.

CDR1 and CDR2, per the germline V gene (reference sequence), are MNHEY and SMNVEV. V was cut back by 11 bases and J by 0 bases, leaving a gap of 13 bases between them. The CDR3 sequence holds 13 residues, the cysteine and phenylalanine included. CDR3 DNA only is kept here, 39 bases in frame from base 1. The approximately 39 donors, aged 6 to 90 years, were systemically healthy Caucasian individuals from Russia. About 9.8 milliliters of peripheral blood were drawn from each donor into EDTA-treated Vacutainer tubes. Ficoll-Paque density-gradient centrifugation was used to isolate PBMCs, with at least 6.5 million per sample. Trizol reagent was used to extract total RNA from the PBMCs, yielding at least 6 micrograms per sample. For every donor, an aliquot of PBMCs went through flow cytometry to measure the percentages of naive CD45RAhigh/CD27high T cells.

The specimen sequenced was blood. This receptor was obtained from a woman under 40 in good health. The rearrangement combines TRBV27 with TRBJ1-1, with an unclear D gene assignment. Here the CDR3 is given as CAGGYIMNTEAFF. The sequenced DNA: TGTGCCGGCGGATATATAATGAACACTGAAGCTTTCTTT.